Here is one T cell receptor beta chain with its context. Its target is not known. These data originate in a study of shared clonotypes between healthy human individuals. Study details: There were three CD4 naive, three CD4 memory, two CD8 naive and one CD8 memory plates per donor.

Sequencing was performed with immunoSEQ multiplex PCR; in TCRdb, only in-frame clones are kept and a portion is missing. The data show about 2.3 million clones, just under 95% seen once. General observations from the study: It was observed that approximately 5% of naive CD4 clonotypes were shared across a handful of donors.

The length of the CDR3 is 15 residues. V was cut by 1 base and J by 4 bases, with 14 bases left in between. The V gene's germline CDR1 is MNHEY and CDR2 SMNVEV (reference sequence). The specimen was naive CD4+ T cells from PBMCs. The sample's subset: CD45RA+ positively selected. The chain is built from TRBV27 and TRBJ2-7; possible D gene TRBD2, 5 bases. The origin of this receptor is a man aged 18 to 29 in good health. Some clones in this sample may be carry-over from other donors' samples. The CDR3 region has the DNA TGTGCCAGCAGTTTATATCGGGGTACGCCGTACGAGCAGTACTTC. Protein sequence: CASSLYRGTPYEQYF.